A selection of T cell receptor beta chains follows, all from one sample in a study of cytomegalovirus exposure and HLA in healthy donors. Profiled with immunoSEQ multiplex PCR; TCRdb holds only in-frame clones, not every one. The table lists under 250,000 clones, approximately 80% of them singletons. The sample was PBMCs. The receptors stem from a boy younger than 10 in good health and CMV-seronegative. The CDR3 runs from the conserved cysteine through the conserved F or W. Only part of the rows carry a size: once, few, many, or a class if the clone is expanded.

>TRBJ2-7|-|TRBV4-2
CASSQDPGGFYEQYF
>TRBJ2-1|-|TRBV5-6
CASSLGLSSYNEQFF
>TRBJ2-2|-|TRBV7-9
CASSLGGGTSEKRTGELFF
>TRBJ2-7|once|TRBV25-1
CASSDRGRYEQYF
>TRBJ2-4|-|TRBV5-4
CASSLEGLAEAGQYF
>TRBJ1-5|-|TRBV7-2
CASSLWAVGEGNQPQHF
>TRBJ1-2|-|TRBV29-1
CSVEAGTPYGYTF
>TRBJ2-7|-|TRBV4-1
CASSQAETDYEQYF
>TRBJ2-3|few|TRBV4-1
CASSLESRDTQYF
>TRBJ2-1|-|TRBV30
CAWSVSGSSYNEQFF
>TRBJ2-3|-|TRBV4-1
CASSLSTSGLADTQYF
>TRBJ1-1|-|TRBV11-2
CASTGLNTEAFF
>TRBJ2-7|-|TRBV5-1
CASSLDLDLASYEQYF
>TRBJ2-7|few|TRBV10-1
CASSDEGDEQYF
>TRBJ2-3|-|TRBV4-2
CASSQSPGQGTDTQYF
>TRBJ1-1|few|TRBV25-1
CASSGQGDTEAFF
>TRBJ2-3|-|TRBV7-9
CASSLGGGPDTQYF
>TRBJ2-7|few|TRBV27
CASSPTGGAFYEQYF
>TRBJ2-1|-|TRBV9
CASSVGSASGRADYNEQFF
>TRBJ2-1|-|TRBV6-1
CASSEVGASYNEQFF
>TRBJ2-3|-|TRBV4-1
CASSQDSTVPADTQYF
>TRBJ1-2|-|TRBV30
CAWALAGYGYTF
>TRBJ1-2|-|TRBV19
CASSAGTAYGYTF
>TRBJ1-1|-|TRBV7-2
CASSRTGGSEAFF
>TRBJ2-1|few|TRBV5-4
CASSLAGGEQFF
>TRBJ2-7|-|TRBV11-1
CASSLEGIRYEQYF
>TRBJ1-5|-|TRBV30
CAWGRGQSNQPQHF
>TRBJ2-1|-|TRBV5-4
CASSQEGSSYNEQFF
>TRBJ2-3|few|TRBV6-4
CASSDRGGSTDTQYF
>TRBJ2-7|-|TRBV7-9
CASSARGGASAYEQYF
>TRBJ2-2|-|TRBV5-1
CASSSTSGRDTGELFF
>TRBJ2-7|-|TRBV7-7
CASSPGQGLYEQYF
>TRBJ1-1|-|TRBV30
CAWSLRQGVTEAFF
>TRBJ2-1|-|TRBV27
CASSAYSGSSYNEQFF
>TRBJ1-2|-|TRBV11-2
CASSLAWGGGYTF
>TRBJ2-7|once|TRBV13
CASSSLKRGTYEQYF
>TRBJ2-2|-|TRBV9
CASSPPPVGFANTGELFF
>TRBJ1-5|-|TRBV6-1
CASSDIQGLQPQHF
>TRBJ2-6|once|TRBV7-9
CASSLLLGANVLTF
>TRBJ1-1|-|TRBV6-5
CASSYSSYPLNTEAFF
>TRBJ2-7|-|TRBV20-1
CSVSGYEQYF
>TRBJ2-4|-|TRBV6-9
CAARGTSVNKNIQYF
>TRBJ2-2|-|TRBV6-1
CASSEGQFTGELFF